Presented here are 30 T cell receptor beta chains from one specimen sequenced in a study of beta chain features in type 1 diabetes (dated by TCRdb to 2016 to 2019). Broader findings and caveats from the paper: A moderate but significant shortening of TCRB CDR3 length was observed in type 1 diabetes patients in all four CD4+ subsets.

The library was made by the immunoSEQ multiplex PCR assay. The entire isolated RNA was reverse transcribed using the High Capacity cDNA Reverse Transcription Kit, and thus expressed TCRB transcripts were sequenced. Entries here come from immuneACCESS through TCRdb and include only in-frame sequences with V and J called. Some clones fail to appear in such tables; in the studies checked, an unresolved V gene covers under half of the shortfall, and the cause of the remainder is unknown. This sample comprises around 250,000 clones, more than 11% of them detected only once. Roughly 0.019% of the sample lies in the top ten. Antigens of these TCRs are unknown. Material for sequencing was naive CD4+ T cells from blood. This sample's cell subset or site label indicates: true naive CD4+ T cells. These receptors all come from a man aged 25-40 years with type 1 diabetes.

The chain has TRBV6-6 and TRBJ2-7; 7 positions match TRBD1. Germline-derived CDR1 and CDR2 are MNHNY and SVGAGI (reference sequence). This CDR3 contains 11 residues. Trimming at V came to 6 bases and at J to 5 bases, leaving 1 base not matched to a gene. CDR3 sequence (DNA): TGTGCCAGCAGCGGACAGGACGAGCAGTACTTC. This codes for CASSGQDEQYF.

This clone was observed a few times. The chain links TRBV10-3 to TRBJ2-1; D not certain. The CDR3 contains 15 residues. Trimming took off 3 bases at V and 4 bases at J, with 13 bases between the two ends. CDR1 and CDR2 (germline): ENHRY, SYGVKD. CDR3 DNA sequence: TGTGCCATCAGTGACTTTCCGGCGGTATACAATGAGCAGTTCTTC. It translates to CAISDFPAVYNEQFF.

A few counts support this clone. J is TRBJ1-1 and V is TRBV30; D gene ambiguous. The CDR3 consists of 12 residues. Trimming took off 2 bases at V and 6 bases at J, with 10 bases between the two ends. From germline, CDR1 is GTSNPN and CDR2 SVGIG (reference sequence). The CDR3 spells CAWSRGQPEAFF. The CDR3 DNA reads TGTGCCTGGAGTCGGGGTCAACCTGAAGCTTTCTTT.

The chain employs TRBV7-8 and TRBJ2-5, with TRBD1 identical over 10 bases. Germline CDR1 SGHVS, CDR2 FQNEAQ. The ends lost 1 base at V and 4 bases at J; junction bases unmatched: 3. The CDR3 length is 15 residues. Here the CDR3 reads CASSLGQGAGETQYF. DNA of the CDR3: TGTGCCAGCAGCTTAGGACAGGGGGCAGGAGAGACCCAGTACTTC.

This clone was found many times. Other DNA sequences within the sample encode an identical CDR3. J is TRBJ2-5 and V is TRBV11-2; D ambiguous. There are 13 residues in the CDR3. CDR1 is SGHAT and CDR2 is FQNNGV in the germline V gene. Trimming took 3 bases from V and 5 from J, leaving 10 bases between them. The CDR3 region is CASSFSGEETQYF. CDR3 sequence (DNA): TGTGCCAGCAGCTTCTCCGGTGAGGAGACCCAGTACTTC.

This clone was recorded a few times. V is TRBV5-1 and J is TRBJ2-2; 7 positions agree with TRBD1. Germline V lookup: CDR1 SGHRS, CDR2 YFSETQ. V shed 0 bases and J 4 bases; nucleotides not matched to a gene: 3. This CDR3 spans 15 amino acids. The CDR3 coding sequence is TGCGCCAGCAGCTTGGTAGGGGGCAGCACCGGGGAGCTGTTTTTT. The encoded protein is CASSLVGGSTGELFF.

This clone has a handful of counts. The CDR3 DNA follows: TGCGCCAGCAGCCAAGATAAGACTAGCGGGAGGACAGATACGCAGTATTTT. Translation: CASSQDKTSGRTDTQYF. The rearrangement joins TRBV4-1 to TRBJ2-3; TRBD2 matches 13 bases. V shed 0 bases, J shed 3 bases, and the junction held 3 bases outside the gene matches. This CDR3 is built from 17 residues. Germline CDR1 MGHRA, CDR2 YSYEKL.

There are a few counts of this clone. J is TRBJ2-3 and V is TRBV2; 8 bases fit TRBD1. The CDR3 covers 15 residues. Losses at the gene ends were 4 bases for V and 1 base for J; bases not matched to a gene: 4. Germline V gene sequence: CDR1 SNHLY, CDR2 FYNNEI. CDR3 coding DNA: TGTGCCAGCAGTGGACAGGGGATGGGCACAGATACGCAGTATTTT. It specifies CASSGQGMGTDTQYF.

J is TRBJ2-1 and V is TRBV5-1; 10 nucleotides line up with TRBD2. V was clipped by 4 bases and J by 3 bases; unmatched bases: 7. This CDR3 has 16 amino acids. The germline CDR1 and CDR2 sequences are SGHRS and YFSETQ. In nucleotides, the CDR3 is TGCGCCAGCAGCCCCGGGGTAGCGGGGGGCTACAATGAGCAGTTCTTC. As protein: CASSPGVAGGYNEQFF.

A few counts support this clone. V and J are TRBV4-1 and TRBJ2-3, with D perhaps TRBD2 (6 bases). CDR1 and CDR2 (germline): MGHRA, YSYEKL. V lost 4 bases and J 1 base, leaving 15 bases between the germline ends. This CDR3 has 16 amino acids. Written as DNA, the CDR3 is TGCGCCAGCAGCCCGGACGGGCGGGGTCGCACAGATACGCAGTATTTT. Its protein is CASSPDGRGRTDTQYF.

This clone occurred a few times. The chain links TRBV7-6 to TRBJ2-7; 7 positions match TRBD1. The CDR3 sequence is 15 residues long. With 2 bases clipped from V and 0 bases from J, the junction kept 4 bases outside the gene matches. CDR1 is SGHVS, CDR2 FNYEAQ, per germline. The CDR3 bases are TGTGCCAGCAGCTTAAGACAGGGCCTCTCCTACGAGCAGTACTTC. Amino acids: CASSLRQGLSYEQYF.

This sequence joins TRBV19 and TRBJ1-5, with 7 bases aligning to TRBD1. With V trimmed by 5 bases and J by 4 bases, 8 bases remained unmatched. There are 15 residues in the CDR3. Germline lookup yields CDR1 LNHDA and CDR2 SQIVND (reference sequence). The CDR3 DNA follows: TGTGCCAGTAGTTGGCAGGGGGGCCCTAATCAGCCCCAGCATTTT. It yields the protein CASSWQGGPNQPQHF.

Notes on this clone: A junction boundary mismatches the germline segment, possibly from a read error. The chain carries TRBV7-7 and TRBJ2-6; no clear D. Germline CDR1 is SSHAT and CDR2 is FNYEAQ (reference sequence). CDR3 length: 15 residues. In DNA form, the CDR3 reads TGTGCTAGCAGGCCTTACGGCTCTGGGGCCAACGTCCTGACTTTC. Its protein product is CASRPYGSGANVLTF.

This clone has more than one count but fewer than ten. The chain combines TRBV5-1 with TRBJ2-1, with 9 bases that match TRBD2. This CDR3 has 14 amino acids. With 1 base clipped from V and 9 bases from J, the junction kept 5 bases outside the gene matches. Per germline, CDR1 SGHRS and CDR2 YFSETQ. CDR3 nucleotide sequence: TGCGCCAGCAGCTTGAGGCTAGCGGGATCTGAGCAGTTCTTC. Amino acid sequence: CASSLRLAGSEQFF.

This clone was seen only a few times. The chain employs TRBV7-2 and TRBJ2-3; 10 nucleotides match TRBD1. The CDR3 runs 17 residues. V trimming: 1 base; J trimming: 0 bases; junction bases outside the gene matches: 4. CDR1 is SGHTA and CDR2 is FQGNSA in the germline V gene. CDR3 DNA sequence: TGTGCCAGCAGCTTAGGGAGGACAGGGGGAAGCACAGATACGCAGTATTTT. Protein: CASSLGRTGGSTDTQYF.

The chain has TRBV5-1 and TRBJ1-6; weak D call: TRBD1 (6 bases). CDR3 length: 15 amino acids. V shed 5 bases and J shed 6 bases, with 15 bases lying between them. Germline loops: CDR1 SGHRS, CDR2 YFSETQ. The CDR3 sequence: CASSSQTGGNSPLHF. The CDR3 DNA is TGCGCCAGCAGTTCCCAGACAGGCGGTAATTCACCCCTCCACTTT.

The V gene is TRBV7-9, the J gene TRBJ2-6; 9 nucleotides line up with TRBD1. This CDR3 has 18 amino acids. The V gene end was trimmed by 5 bases and the J gene end by 0 bases; junction bases not matched to a gene: 8. Germline lookup yields CDR1 SEHNR and CDR2 FQNEAQ (reference sequence). The CDR3 coding sequence is TGTGCCAGCAGCCCCAGACAGGGGGGGTTCTCTGGGGCCAACGTCCTGACTTTC. Its translation is CASSPRQGGFSGANVLTF.

The sample holds a few counts of this clone. The chain has TRBV19 and TRBJ2-5; TRBD1 is a possible D gene (6 bases). The V gene's germline CDR1 is LNHDA and CDR2 SQIVND (reference sequence). CDR3 size: 14 residues. V lost 8 bases and J lost 4, with 17 bases in between. CDR3 sequence: CASSGAVRGETQYF. The CDR3 bases are TGTGCCAGTTCAGGGGCGGTAAGGGGAGAGACCCAGTACTTC.

This chain links TRBV7-2 with TRBJ2-7; D unresolved. The germline V and J ends were trimmed by 1 base and 4 bases, with 8 bases remaining between them. The CDR3 loop spans 13 amino acids. The germline gives CDR1 SGHTA, CDR2 FQGNSA. The CDR3 spells CASSLGADYEQYF. For the CDR3, the DNA is TGTGCCAGCAGCTTAGGGGCCGATTACGAGCAGTACTTC.

This clone was seen a handful of times. The chain is built from TRBV2 and TRBJ2-5; possible D gene TRBD1, 6 bases. Germline loops: CDR1 SNHLY, CDR2 FYNNEI. V dropped 9 bases and J dropped 4 bases, with 18 bases sitting between them. This CDR3 comprises 14 residues. CDR3 in amino acids: CASATAGGLETQYF. The CDR3 DNA follows: TGTGCCAGTGCGACGGCTGGGGGCCTAGAGACCCAGTACTTC.

The rearrangement uses TRBV5-8 and TRBJ2-1, with no clear D. There are 13 residues in the CDR3. V was shortened by 0 bases and J by 9 bases, with 10 bases between the two germline ends. Germline V gives CDR1 SGHTS, CDR2 YDEGEE. The DNA of the CDR3 is TGTGCCAGCAGCTTGGGGAACTACGGTGAGCAGTTCTTC. It translates to CASSLGNYGEQFF. Variable domain in full (rest from reference TRBV5-8 and TRBJ2-1): EAGVTQSPTHLIKTRGQQATLRCSPISGHTSVYWYQQALGLGLQFLLWYDEGEERNRGNFPPRFSGRQFPNYSSELNVNALELEDSALYLCASSLGNYGEQFFGPGTRLTVL.

The chain combines TRBV29-1 with TRBJ1-2, with a tentative D call TRBD1 (5 bases). The CDR3 sequence is 12 residues long. CDR1 is SQVTM, CDR2 ANQGSEA, per germline. Trimming shortened V by 4 bases and J by 3 bases, and 9 bases separated the two germline ends. The DNA of the CDR3 is TGCAGCGTTGTTCAGGGCGACTATGGCTACACCTTC. It specifies CSVVQGDYGYTF.

In its sample, this clone was seen a few times. V and J are TRBV6-5 and TRBJ2-2; D may be TRBD1 (5 bases). V was pared by 10 bases and J by 6 bases, with 12 bases between. The CDR3 consists of 12 residues. CDR1 is MNHEY and CDR2 is SVGAGI in the germline V gene. CDR3 protein: CATLSGPGELFF. The CDR3 coding sequence is TGTGCCACCCTCTCAGGGCCCGGGGAGCTGTTTTTT.

This clone was found a few times. The chain recombines TRBV19 with TRBJ2-1, with D possibly TRBD1 on 6 matching bases. Germline V lookup: CDR1 LNHDA, CDR2 SQIVND (reference sequence). The CDR3 is made up of 15 amino acids. V gave up 4 bases and J gave up 3 bases, with 13 bases separating them. The DNA for the CDR3 is TGTGCCAGTAGTACCGGGACAAAGATCTACAATGAGCAGTTCTTC. The encoded protein is CASSTGTKIYNEQFF.

The gene calls are TRBV5-1 and TRBJ1-5; D not certain. Germline V CDR1 and CDR2: SGHRS, YFSETQ. The CDR3 consists of 15 residues. V gave up 2 bases and J gave up 0 bases, with 9 bases separating them. This CDR3 is CASSLGDISNQPQHF. CDR3 bases: TGCGCCAGCAGCTTAGGTGACATTAGCAATCAGCCCCAGCATTTT.

Worth noting for this clone: Its ends do not fully match the called genes, so a read error is possible. V usage is TRBV9 and J usage is TRBJ2-7; perhaps TRBD2 as D (7 bases). From germline, CDR1 is SGDLS and CDR2 YYNGEE. The CDR3 extends over 13 amino acids. In DNA form, the CDR3 reads TGTGCCAGCACCACTGGGGGGGCCTACCAGCAGTACTTC. Amino acid sequence: CASTTGGAYQQYF.

This clone came up a few times. This sequence joins TRBV6-5 and TRBJ1-5; 8 positions agree with TRBD1. V lost 5 bases to trimming and J lost 10 bases; unmatched junction nucleotides: 10. Germline V gene sequence: CDR1 MNHEY, CDR2 SVGAGI. This CDR3 is built from 14 residues. CDR3 sequence (DNA): TGTGCCAGCAGTCCCCCCTCGGACAGGGCCCCCCAGCATTTT. Residues: CASSPPSDRAPQHF.

The J gene is TRBJ1-2, the V gene TRBV10-3; 11 positions match TRBD1. Looked up from germline, CDR1 is ENHRY and CDR2 is SYGVKD. V shed 6 bases and J 6 bases; nucleotides not matched to a gene: 0. This CDR3 comprises 12 residues. CDR3 region: CAIRGQGDGYTF. CDR3 DNA: TGTGCCATCAGGGGACAGGGGGATGGCTACACCTTC.

V is TRBV2 and J is TRBJ1-1; D might be TRBD1 (6 bases). V lost 6 bases, J lost 2 bases, and 10 bases lay in between. This CDR3 has 13 amino acids. Germline V gives CDR1 SNHLY, CDR2 FYNNEI. The CDR3: CASRQDSNTEAFF. The CDR3 DNA reads as TGTGCCAGCAGGCAGGACAGTAACACTGAAGCTTTCTTT.

For this clone: Other DNA sequences in the same sample also yield this CDR3. The chain has TRBV19 and TRBJ2-5, with D maybe TRBD2 (6 bases). The germline V and J ends were trimmed by 6 bases and 5 bases, with 13 bases remaining between them. This CDR3 region has 13 residues. In germline, CDR1 is LNHDA, CDR2 SQIVND (reference sequence). In DNA form, the CDR3 reads TGTGCCAGTAGCGGGGGACGGGGGGAGACCCAGTACTTC. Encoded protein: CASSGGRGETQYF.